Listed below are T cell receptor beta chains from one sample, sequenced in a study of regulatory T cells in long-lasting Graves disease. Using its own MiXCR run on the multiplex PCR reads, TCRdb lists one record per CDR3 protein. The repertoire has nearly 350,000 distinct CDR3 sequences, less than 20% of them found once; the top ten carry 25% to 30%. The sequences come from peripheral blood mononuclear cells (PBMCs), collected when the disease was refractory, from a patient treated with antithyroid drugs. All receptors derive from a female donor with Graves disease. The CDR3 runs from the conserved cysteine through the conserved F or W. Fields, in order: J gene, D gene, clone size, V gene, CDR3 DNA, CDR3 protein. A D gene is named only where the DNA matches it firmly. Rows may omit the clone size; those that give it use once, few, many or a size class.

J gene: TRBJ2-1
D gene: TRBD1
clone size: .
V gene: TRBV7-8
CDR3 DNA: TGTGCCAGCACCCCTTCAGGGGGCTCCTACAATGAGCAGTTCTTC
CDR3 protein: CASTPSGGSYNEQFF

J gene: TRBJ1-1
D gene: TRBD1
clone size: .
V gene: TRBV10-3
CDR3 DNA: TGTGCCATCCGGACAGGGGAGTTAAACACTGAAGCTTTCTTT
CDR3 protein: CAIRTGELNTEAFF

J gene: TRBJ1-5
D gene: TRBD1
clone size: .
V gene: TRBV30
CDR3 DNA: TGTGCCTGGAGTGTACACACAGGGGGAAGCAATCAGCCCCAGCATTTT
CDR3 protein: CAWSVHTGGSNQPQHF

J gene: TRBJ2-4
D gene: TRBD1
clone size: few
V gene: TRBV10-3
CDR3 DNA: TGTGCCTCTGCCGGGGACAGGGGGCTGAACATTCAGTACTTC
CDR3 protein: CASAGDRGLNIQYF

J gene: TRBJ1-4
D gene: TRBD1
clone size: many
V gene: TRBV2
CDR3 DNA: TGTGCCAGCAGTGAAAACCCACAGGGGGCCGGGGAAAAACTGTTTTTT
CDR3 protein: CASSENPQGAGEKLFF

J gene: TRBJ2-2
D gene: TRBD1
clone size: once
V gene: TRBV12-3/TRBV12-4
CDR3 DNA: TGTGCCAGCAATTGGGACAGGGTGAACACCGGGGAGCTGTTTTTT
CDR3 protein: CASNWDRVNTGELFF

J gene: TRBJ1-4
D gene: .
clone size: .
V gene: TRBV20-1
CDR3 DNA: TGCAGTGCTAGAGATCTAGAACAGGGTGCGGAAAAACTGTTTTTT
CDR3 protein: CSARDLEQGAEKLFF

J gene: TRBJ1-2
D gene: .
clone size: .
V gene: TRBV7-2
CDR3 DNA: TGTGCCAGCAGCTCGACAGTGGGGGATGGCTACACCTTC
CDR3 protein: CASSSTVGDGYTF

J gene: TRBJ1-5
D gene: .
clone size: .
V gene: TRBV7-9
CDR3 DNA: TGTGCCAGCAGCTTCCTTGATCAGCCCCAGCATTTT
CDR3 protein: CASSFLDQPQHF

J gene: TRBJ1-2
D gene: TRBD1
clone size: few
V gene: TRBV7-9
CDR3 DNA: TGTGCCAGCGGCTCCCTACAGGGGTATGGCTACACCTTC
CDR3 protein: CASGSLQGYGYTF

J gene: TRBJ2-1
D gene: .
clone size: .
V gene: TRBV27
CDR3 DNA: TGTGCCAGCAGTTTATGGGCTAGGGGTGAGCAGTTCTTC
CDR3 protein: CASSLWARGEQFF

J gene: TRBJ2-4
D gene: TRBD2
clone size: few
V gene: TRBV9
CDR3 DNA: TGTGCCAGCAGCGTAGGGATGGGCGGGGGTGGGAACATTCAGTACTTC
CDR3 protein: CASSVGMGGGGNIQYF

J gene: TRBJ2-7
D gene: .
clone size: many
V gene: TRBV20-1
CDR3 DNA: TGCAGCCGAGGGGCTAGCCGCTACGAGCAGTACTTC
CDR3 protein: CSRGASRYEQYF

J gene: TRBJ1-2
D gene: .
clone size: many
V gene: TRBV7-2
CDR3 DNA: TGTGCCAGCAGCCGAGGACAGCCCGCTAACTATGGCTACACCTTC
CDR3 protein: CASSRGQPANYGYTF

J gene: TRBJ2-7
D gene: .
clone size: .
V gene: TRBV7-9
CDR3 DNA: TGTGCCAGCAGCCTACCTAGGGGGGCCGCGAAAGCCTACGAGCAGTACTTC
CDR3 protein: CASSLPRGAAKAYEQYF

J gene: TRBJ1-3
D gene: TRBD1
clone size: few
V gene: TRBV20-1
CDR3 DNA: TGCAGTGCTGGGGGGCTGGGGGACAGCCTCTCTGGAAACACCATATATTTT
CDR3 protein: CSAGGLGDSLSGNTIYF

J gene: TRBJ2-5
D gene: .
clone size: few
V gene: TRBV9
CDR3 DNA: TGTGCCAGCAGCGAGGTGCCGGAGAGACAAGAGACCCAGTACTTC
CDR3 protein: CASSEVPERQETQYF

J gene: TRBJ2-5
D gene: .
clone size: many
V gene: TRBV11-2
CDR3 DNA: TGTGCCAGCAGCCTAGGCAGGGTCCGCCTGGAGACCCAGTACTTC
CDR3 protein: CASSLGRVRLETQYF

J gene: TRBJ1-1
D gene: .
clone size: many
V gene: TRBV28
CDR3 DNA: TGTGCCAGCAGTTTAATAAGCGGGGACCGCCGAGACACTGAAGCTTTCTTT
CDR3 protein: CASSLISGDRRDTEAFF

J gene: TRBJ1-3
D gene: .
clone size: few
V gene: TRBV6-1
CDR3 DNA: TGTGCCAGCAGCCCCGGACAGATTGGCACCATATATTTT
CDR3 protein: CASSPGQIGTIYF

J gene: TRBJ1-2
D gene: .
clone size: many
V gene: TRBV7-2
CDR3 DNA: TGTGCCAGCAGCTTAGAGCGGGACCTCTTCTATGGCTACACCTTC
CDR3 protein: CASSLERDLFYGYTF

J gene: TRBJ2-1
D gene: TRBD1
clone size: .
V gene: TRBV12-3/TRBV12-4
CDR3 DNA: TGTGCCAGCAGTCGGACAGGCGGGTACAATGAGCAGTTCTTC
CDR3 protein: CASSRTGGYNEQFF

J gene: TRBJ2-5
D gene: .
clone size: many
V gene: TRBV7-9
CDR3 DNA: TGTGCCAGCAGCTTCCAGGGGTCTCAAGAGACCCAGTACTTC
CDR3 protein: CASSFQGSQETQYF

J gene: TRBJ1-6
D gene: .
clone size: many
V gene: TRBV6-2/TRBV6-3
CDR3 DNA: TGTGCCAGCAGTGAAGCCGACGGGGAAAATTCACCCCTCCACTTT
CDR3 protein: CASSEADGENSPLHF

J gene: TRBJ2-2
D gene: TRBD1
clone size: .
V gene: TRBV5-1
CDR3 DNA: TGCGCCAGCGCCTCCGGGACAGTCTTCACCGGGGAGCTGTTTTTT
CDR3 protein: CASASGTVFTGELFF

J gene: TRBJ1-3
D gene: .
clone size: .
V gene: TRBV5-1
CDR3 DNA: TGCGCCAGCAGCTTGGCCGGGTCAGCCTCTGGAAACACCATATATTTT
CDR3 protein: CASSLAGSASGNTIYF

J gene: TRBJ1-1
D gene: .
clone size: many
V gene: TRBV11-3
CDR3 DNA: TGTGCCAGCAGACGGGGGGGAGGTATGAACACTGAAGCTTTCTTT
CDR3 protein: CASRRGGGMNTEAFF

J gene: TRBJ1-5
D gene: .
clone size: few
V gene: TRBV6-1
CDR3 DNA: TGTGCCAGCAAGGGGTCACAGGGATGGAATCAGCCCCAGCATTTT
CDR3 protein: CASKGSQGWNQPQHF

J gene: TRBJ1-4
D gene: .
clone size: many
V gene: TRBV2
CDR3 DNA: TGTGCCAGCAGTGACAGGGATGAAAAACTGTTTTTT
CDR3 protein: CASSDRDEKLFF

J gene: TRBJ1-1
D gene: .
clone size: many
V gene: TRBV11-1
CDR3 DNA: TGTGCCAGCAGCTTGTTCTTGAACACTGAAGCTTTCTTT
CDR3 protein: CASSLFLNTEAFF

J gene: TRBJ1-4
D gene: .
clone size: .
V gene: TRBV4-1
CDR3 DNA: TGCGCCAGCAGCCAAGGATCGGGCCCTTGGGTAGCAACTAATGAAAAACTGTTTTTT
CDR3 protein: CASSQGSGPWVATNEKLFF

J gene: TRBJ1-1
D gene: .
clone size: few
V gene: TRBV20-1
CDR3 DNA: TGCAGTGTCGGACACATGAACACTGAAGCTTTCTTT
CDR3 protein: CSVGHMNTEAFF

J gene: TRBJ1-1
D gene: .
clone size: few
V gene: TRBV20-1
CDR3 DNA: TGCAGTGATAGAGTCTTCCTGAACACTGAAGCTTTCTTT
CDR3 protein: CSDRVFLNTEAFF

J gene: TRBJ1-1
D gene: .
clone size: .
V gene: TRBV30
CDR3 DNA: TGTGCCTGGCACAGCCTGAGGGCTGAAGCTTTCTTT
CDR3 protein: CAWHSLRAEAFF

J gene: TRBJ2-7
D gene: TRBD2
clone size: .
V gene: TRBV2
CDR3 DNA: TGTGCCAGCAGTGAGGAGCGGGGGGCCGACGAGCAGTACTTC
CDR3 protein: CASSEERGADEQYF

J gene: TRBJ1-1
D gene: .
clone size: .
V gene: TRBV7-6
CDR3 DNA: TGTGCCAGCAGCCTAACGCTTACAGGGAGTGTCACTGAAGCTTTCTTT
CDR3 protein: CASSLTLTGSVTEAFF

J gene: TRBJ1-4
D gene: TRBD1
clone size: few
V gene: TRBV7-9
CDR3 DNA: TGTGCCAGCAGCATATGGACAGGGGGGGTTGAAAAACTGTTTTTT
CDR3 protein: CASSIWTGGVEKLFF

J gene: TRBJ2-2
D gene: .
clone size: .
V gene: TRBV10-3
CDR3 DNA: TGTGCCATCAGTGAACCGGGACAGAACACCGGGGAGCTGTTTTTT
CDR3 protein: CAISEPGQNTGELFF

J gene: TRBJ2-4
D gene: TRBD2
clone size: .
V gene: TRBV20-1
CDR3 DNA: TGCAGTGCTAGAGCCCTAGCGGGACCCGCGGGGGACATTCAGTACTTC
CDR3 protein: CSARALAGPAGDIQYF